A single sample gave rise to the 24 T cell receptor beta chains below, sequenced in a study of spatial heterogeneity in lung cancer. TCRdb re-called the 5' RACE reads with MiXCR, one entry per CDR3 protein. The sample lists thousands of distinct CDR3 sequences; around 3.5% were seen once. Sample time point: sample taken at primary tumor resection. Here the sequenced sample was lung tissue, taken at surgery. These receptors originate from a human donor with early-stage non-small cell lung cancer.

This clonotype was observed many times. For a library built for alpha chains, this beta chain is a stray read; little rests on its size. The V call is TRBV15, the J call TRBJ1-2; D gene unclear. Per germline, CDR1 LNHNV and CDR2 YYDKDF (reference sequence). CDR3 size: 14 residues. V shed 2 bases and J shed 2 bases, with 9 bases lying between them. CDR3 sequence: CATSRQDGNYGYTF. DNA for the CDR3: TGTGCCACCAGCAGACAGGACGGGAACTATGGCTACACCTTC.

This clonotype was observed many times. Because this beta chain is a stray read in a library intended to capture alpha chains, its abundance should not be given much weight. This chain connects TRBV6-4 to TRBJ1-2, with D perhaps matching TRBD1 (5 bases). The germline gives CDR1 MRHNA, CDR2 SNTAGT. V was shortened by 3 bases and J by 8 bases, with 13 bases between the two germline ends. The CDR3 sequence is 13 residues long. The CDR3, as DNA: TGTGCCAGCAGTGATCAGGGATCAGGAGGCTACACCTTC. This sequence encodes CASSDQGSGGYTF.

By frequency in the sample, this clonotype is medium-sized. Found in a library prepared for alpha chains, this beta chain is an off-target read, and its abundance has little meaning. V and J are TRBV28 and TRBJ1-5; no clear D. Between the trimmed V and J ends, which lost 6 bases and 3 bases, there was a span of 12 bases. CDR1 MDHEN and CDR2 SYDVKM come from the germline V gene. The CDR3 runs to 14 residues. This chain's CDR3 is CASSTTAYNQPQHF. CDR3 nucleotides: TGTGCCAGCAGCACCACAGCGTACAATCAGCCCCAGCATTTT.

This clonotype was observed many times. This beta chain turned up in a library designed for alpha chains; as an off-target read, its abundance says little. The chain couples TRBV7-9 to TRBJ2-1; D uncertain. CDR1 is SEHNR, CDR2 FQNEAQ, per germline (reference sequence). This CDR3 spans 13 amino acids. The V and J ends lost 0 bases and 12 bases respectively, with 12 bases between them. CDR3 DNA sequence: TGTGCCAGCAGCTTAGCGTTGGTCCCGGGGCAGTTCTTC. Translating it yields CASSLALVPGQFF.

Within the sample, this clonotype is medium-sized (0.01 to 0.1%). This beta chain turned up in a library designed for alpha chains; as an off-target read, its abundance says little. The rearrangement links TRBV12-3 or TRBV12-4 to TRBJ2-5; D is unresolved. CDR3 size: 13 residues. The germline V and J ends were trimmed by 3 bases and 4 bases, with 9 bases remaining between them. The CDR3 loop reads CASSLSPGETQYF. The CDR3 DNA follows: TGTGCCAGCAGTTTGAGCCCTGGAGAGACCCAGTACTTC.

At least ten counts were recorded for this clonotype. This beta chain slipped into a library made for alpha chains as a stray read, so its size is not meaningful. The V gene is TRBV7-9, the J gene TRBJ1-1; D gene uncertain. From germline, CDR1 is SEHNR and CDR2 FQNEAQ (reference sequence). V lost 2 bases and J 0 bases, leaving 13 bases between the germline ends. The CDR3 is made up of 16 amino acids. CDR3 region: CASSLWVAGVNTEAFF. The CDR3 nucleotides are TGTGCCAGCAGCTTATGGGTAGCAGGCGTGAACACTGAAGCTTTCTTT.

This clonotype was recorded many times. Found in a library prepared for alpha chains, this beta chain is an off-target read, and its abundance has little meaning. The rearrangement joins TRBV7-2 to TRBJ2-5; 7 nucleotides agree with TRBD2. V dropped 3 bases and J dropped 5; count of bases not matched to a gene: 9. The CDR3 is 15 residues long. CDR1 is SGHTA and CDR2 is FQGNSA in the germline V gene. Here the CDR3 DNA reads TGTGCCAGCAGCTTGACGGGACTAACGAGTGAGACCCAGTACTTC. Encoded protein: CASSLTGLTSETQYF. Supplemented by reference TRBV7-2 and TRBJ2-5, the full variable domain reads GAGVSQSPSNKVTEKGKDVELRCDPISGHTALYWYRQSLGQGLEFLIYFQGNSAPDKSGLPSDRFSAERTGGSVSTLTIQRTQQEDSAVYLCASSLTGLTSETQYFGPGTRLLVL.

This clonotype was observed at least ten times. This beta chain is a stray sequence in a library constructed for alpha chains; its clone size is not meaningful. DNA for the CDR3: TGCAGTGCAACCCGGGACAGGCTCACCGGGGAGCTGTTTTTT. Encoded protein: CSATRDRLTGELFF. The rearrangement links TRBV20-1 to TRBJ2-2, with 8 bases fitting TRBD1. The CDR3 extends over 14 amino acids. Germline CDR1 and CDR2: DFQATT and SNEGSKA (reference sequence). V trimming: 6 bases; J trimming: 4 bases; junction bases outside the gene matches: 7.

This clonotype is judged medium-sized. This beta chain was picked up by a library intended for alpha chains and is off target, so its count carries little meaning. The chain combines TRBV7-2 with TRBJ2-5; 13 bases line up with TRBD2. Germline V gene sequence: CDR1 SGHTA, CDR2 FQGNSA. This CDR3 has 17 residues. V shed 8 bases, J shed 7 bases, and the junction held 16 bases outside the gene matches. The CDR3 nucleotides read TGTGCCAGCGGATTGGGGACTAGCGGGGCGGCCGCCACGACCCAGTACTTC. It is translated as CASGLGTSGAAATTQYF. The whole variable domain, filled in from reference TRBV7-2 and TRBJ2-5, reads GAGVSQSPSNKVTEKGKDVELRCDPISGHTALYWYRQSLGQGLEFLIYFQGNSAPDKSGLPSDRFSAERTGGSVSTLTIQRTQQEDSAVYLCASGLGTSGAAATTQYFGPGTRLLVL.

This clonotype ranks as medium-sized. For a library built for alpha chains, this beta chain is a stray read; little rests on its size. The chain carries TRBV20-1 and TRBJ1-1; TRBD1 might be the D (6 bases). The germline V gene has CDR1 DFQATT and CDR2 SNEGSKA (reference sequence). Trimming took off 3 bases at V and 0 bases at J, with 14 bases between the two ends. The CDR3 length is 15 residues. DNA of the CDR3: TGCAGTGCTAGTACAGGGTTCGAGATGAACACTGAAGCTTTCTTT. Its protein is CSASTGFEMNTEAFF.

This clonotype was detected a few times. This beta chain came through as a stray read in a library set up for alpha chains, and its size says little. J is TRBJ1-4 and V is TRBV6-1; 9 bases are a match to TRBD1. Germline CDR1 reads MNHNS; CDR2 reads SASEGT. V lost 4 bases and J lost 8; bases outside the gene matches: 8. CDR3 length equals 15 residues. DNA of the CDR3: TGTGCCAGCAGTGCGGCGGACAGGGGAGGGGAAAAACTGTTTTTT. It specifies CASSAADRGGEKLFF.

This clonotype was picked up many times. Because the library targeted alpha chains, this beta chain is an off-target read whose size means little. The chain uses TRBV3-1 and TRBJ2-2; D is ambiguous. The CDR3 spans 12 residues. Trimming shortened V by 4 bases and J by 5 bases, and 5 bases separated the two germline ends. Germline-derived CDR1 and CDR2 are LGHDT and YNNKEL (reference sequence). CDR3 residues: CASSPGTGELFF. The CDR3 DNA sequence: TGTGCCAGCAGCCCCGGGACCGGGGAGCTGTTTTTT.

In its sample, this clonotype is medium-sized. Since it is a stray read in a library aimed at alpha chains, this beta chain has a size that is not meaningful. The chain recombines TRBV20-1 with TRBJ2-1; TRBD2 is a possible D gene (6 bases). The V end was cut by 5 bases, the J end by 15 bases, with 17 bases between. CDR1 and CDR2 (germline): DFQATT, SNEGSKA (reference sequence). This CDR3 is built from 11 residues. The CDR3 DNA sequence: TGCAGTGCTGGAGGTGGGGGGTCGAGGTTCTTC. Its protein product is CSAGGGGSRFF.

This clonotype is medium-sized. This beta chain is off target for a library built for alpha chains, so its abundance means little. The chain employs TRBV29-1 and TRBJ2-3, with TRBD2 matching over 9 bases. The V gene end was trimmed by 7 bases and the J gene end by 5 bases; junction bases not matched to a gene: 10. The germline gives CDR1 SQVTM, CDR2 ANQGSEA. The CDR3 consists of 14 residues. This CDR3 is CSADPGLALDTQYF. For the CDR3, the DNA is TGCAGCGCTGACCCGGGACTAGCATTAGATACGCAGTATTTT.

By share of the sample, this clonotype is medium-sized. This beta chain came through as a stray read in a library set up for alpha chains, and its size says little. This chain joins TRBV12-3 or TRBV12-4 and TRBJ1-3, with TRBD1 matching over 7 bases. The J segment lost 4 bases and the V segment lost 5 bases, leaving 5 bases of the junction unmatched. The CDR3 consists of 14 residues. The CDR3 DNA is TGTGCCAGCAGTCCGACAGGGTCCGGAAACACCATATATTTT. Translated, it gives CASSPTGSGNTIYF.

This clonotype showed up many times. This beta chain represents an off-target read in a library built for alpha chains; its size is of limited meaning. The V call is TRBV10-2, the J call TRBJ2-2; the D gene is possibly TRBD2 (5 bases). V lost 7 bases to trimming and J lost 3 bases, with 12 bases between them. Germline CDR1 WSHSY, CDR2 SAAADI. CDR3 length: 14 residues. CDR3 in amino acids: CASMRVSDTGELFF. Written as DNA, the CDR3 is TGCGCCAGCATGCGGGTGTCGGACACCGGGGAGCTGTTTTTT.

This clonotype was seen repeatedly, ten times or more. The library was built for alpha chains, so this beta chain is an off-target read and its size means little. The chain is built from TRBV7-6 and TRBJ2-5; D not certain. Germline V gives CDR1 SGHVS, CDR2 FNYEAQ. V was shortened by 2 bases and J by 7 bases, with 23 bases between the two germline ends. The CDR3 runs 17 residues. CDR3 amino acids: CASSLPTPSTGPGTQYF. CDR3 bases: TGTGCCAGCAGCTTACCAACTCCCTCCACCGGGCCAGGGACCCAGTACTTC. The full variable domain, rest sourced from reference TRBV7-6 and TRBJ2-5, is GAGVSQSPRYKVTKRGQDVALRCDPISGHVSLYWYRQALGQGPEFLTYFNYEAQQDKSGLPNDRFSAERPEGSISTLTIQRTEQRDSAMYRCASSLPTPSTGPGTQYFGPGTRLLVL.

Judged by abundance, this clonotype is medium-sized. As an off-target read in a library built for alpha chains, this beta chain has a frequency of little significance. V and J are TRBV7-2 and TRBJ1-5; 7 bases line up with TRBD1. The CDR3 is 16 amino acids. V dropped 1 base and J dropped 5; count of bases not matched to a gene: 8. From germline, CDR1 is SGHTA and CDR2 FQGNSA. CDR3 DNA: TGTGCCAGCAGCTTAGGTGGCAGGGGGTGGGATCAGCCCCAGCATTTT. It encodes CASSLGGRGWDQPQHF.

In this sample, this clonotype is medium-sized. Found in a library prepared for alpha chains, this beta chain is an off-target read, and its abundance has little meaning. This chain uses TRBV20-1 with TRBJ1-6; D is unclear. V gave up 1 base and J gave up 6 bases, with 7 bases separating them. This CDR3 is 13 amino acids long. Looked up from germline, CDR1 is DFQATT and CDR2 is SNEGSKA (reference sequence). DNA for the CDR3: TGCAGTGCTAGAGGACAACCTAATTCACCCCTCCACTTT. Encoded protein: CSARGQPNSPLHF.

By proportion, this clonotype is medium-sized. Found in a library prepared for alpha chains, this beta chain is an off-target read, and its abundance has little meaning. The chain employs TRBV7-2 and TRBJ2-5; 8 bases agree with TRBD2. The CDR3 contains 16 residues. Germline CDR1 reads SGHTA; CDR2 reads FQGNSA. V trimming: 5 bases; J trimming: 5 bases; junction bases outside the gene matches: 13. CDR3 sequence reads: CASSGRSGGRSETQYF. The CDR3 coding sequence is TGTGCCAGCAGCGGTCGATCGGGGGGGCGAAGTGAGACCCAGTACTTC.

This clonotype was counted at least ten times. Because the library targeted alpha chains, this beta chain is an off-target read whose size means little. V usage is TRBV13 and J usage is TRBJ2-3, with 7 bases that match TRBD2. CDR1 PRHDT and CDR2 FYEKMQ come from the germline V gene (reference sequence). Unmatched junction bases numbered 7, after V lost 5 bases and J lost 2 bases. This CDR3 is 15 amino acids long. In DNA, the CDR3 is TGTGCCAGCAGCCCGTTAGCGGGTTCCACAGATACGCAGTATTTT. Translated, it gives CASSPLAGSTDTQYF. Looking up the rest from reference TRBV13 and TRBJ2-3 gives the full variable domain: AAGVIQSPRHLIKEKRETATLKCYPIPRHDTVYWYQQGPGQDPQFLISFYEKMQSDKGSIPDRFSAQQFSDYHSELNMSSLELGDSALYFCASSPLAGSTDTQYFGPGTRLTVL.

With regard to this clonotype: The library was prepared for alpha chains; this beta chain is a stray read, so its frequency means little. The chain employs TRBV11-2 and TRBJ1-2; D unclear. V lost 2 bases to trimming and J lost 4 bases, with 14 bases between them. From germline, CDR1 is SGHAT and CDR2 FQNNGV. This CDR3 comprises 15 residues. The CDR3 reads CASSLKAGESYGYTF. The CDR3 region has the DNA TGTGCCAGCAGCTTAAAAGCGGGAGAGTCCTATGGCTACACCTTC.

In regard to this clonotype: A library prepared for alpha chains yielded this beta chain as an off-target read; its size is of little meaning. The chain uses TRBV5-6 and TRBJ1-2, with D perhaps TRBD1 (5 bases). The germline CDR1 and CDR2 sequences are SGHDT and YYEEEE. Deletions cut 4 bases from V and 13 bases from J, with 20 bases between. CDR3 length equals 13 residues. The CDR3: CASSRTWDPSFTF. Written as DNA, the CDR3 is TGTGCCAGCAGCCGGACGTGGGACCCTTCGTTCACCTTC.

Sample share makes this clonotype medium-sized. This beta chain lies outside the target of a library built for alpha chains; its clone size means little. This chain connects TRBV7-9 to TRBJ2-7; TRBD2 aligns across 8 bases. J lost 2 bases, V lost 1 base, and 7 bases had no gene match. This CDR3 comprises 16 residues. Germline values: CDR1 SEHNR, CDR2 FQNEAQ (reference sequence). CDR3 residues: CASSLDQRGITYEQYF. In DNA form, the CDR3 reads TGTGCCAGCAGCTTAGACCAGCGGGGGATAACCTACGAGCAGTACTTC.